This T cell receptor (beta chain) emerged from a study of shared clonotypes between healthy human individuals. Libraries were prepared by immunoSEQ multiplex PCR; TCRdb keeps only in-frame clonotypes and omits some of them. In the table there are about 2.4 million clones, just over 90% of which are singletons. Notes on this clone: This sample also contains other DNA sequences that code for the same CDR3.

This CDR3 is built from 14 residues. V lost 5 bases and J 2 bases, leaving 13 bases between the germline ends. Germline lookup yields CDR1 SGHRS and CDR2 YFSETQ. The chain recombines TRBV5-1 with TRBJ2-5; unclear D gene. The sample was naive CD4+ T cells sorted from blood. Regarding subset: CD45RA+ positively selected. The clonotype was recovered from a man younger than 30 in good health. CDR3: CASSLGREQETQYF. In DNA form, the CDR3 reads TGCGCCAGCAGTTTAGGAAGAGAGCAAGAGACCCAGTACTTC.